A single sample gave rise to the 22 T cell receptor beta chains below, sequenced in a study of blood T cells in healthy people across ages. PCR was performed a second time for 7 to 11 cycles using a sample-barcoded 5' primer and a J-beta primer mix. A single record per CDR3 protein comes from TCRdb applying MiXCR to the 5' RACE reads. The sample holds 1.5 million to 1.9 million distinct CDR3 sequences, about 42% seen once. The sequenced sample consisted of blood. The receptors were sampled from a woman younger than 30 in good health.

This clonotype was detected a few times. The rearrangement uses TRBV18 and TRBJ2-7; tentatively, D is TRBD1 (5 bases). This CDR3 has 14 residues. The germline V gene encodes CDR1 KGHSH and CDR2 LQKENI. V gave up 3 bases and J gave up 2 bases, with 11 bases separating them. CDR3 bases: TGTGCCAGCTCACCCAGGACACTTACCTACGAGCAGTACTTC. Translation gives CASSPRTLTYEQYF.

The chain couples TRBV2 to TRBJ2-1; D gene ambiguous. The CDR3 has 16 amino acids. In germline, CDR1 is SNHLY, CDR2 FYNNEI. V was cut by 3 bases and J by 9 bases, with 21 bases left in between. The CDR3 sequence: CASSESPLNRVAEQFF. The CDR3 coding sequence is TGTGCCAGCAGTGAGTCCCCCCTTAATCGGGTCGCTGAGCAGTTCTTC.

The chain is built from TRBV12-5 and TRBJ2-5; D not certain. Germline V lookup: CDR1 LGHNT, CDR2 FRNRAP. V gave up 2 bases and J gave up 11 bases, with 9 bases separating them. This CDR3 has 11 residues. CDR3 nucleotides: TGTGCTAGTGGTTTGTCGCGAGAGCAGTACTTC. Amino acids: CASGLSREQYF.

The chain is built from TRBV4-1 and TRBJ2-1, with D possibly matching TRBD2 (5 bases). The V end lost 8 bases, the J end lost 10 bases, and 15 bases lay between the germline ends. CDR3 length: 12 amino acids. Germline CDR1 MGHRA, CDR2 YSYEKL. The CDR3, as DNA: TGCGCCAGCGGCGGGCTAAACGGAGAGCAGTTCTTC. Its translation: CASGGLNGEQFF.

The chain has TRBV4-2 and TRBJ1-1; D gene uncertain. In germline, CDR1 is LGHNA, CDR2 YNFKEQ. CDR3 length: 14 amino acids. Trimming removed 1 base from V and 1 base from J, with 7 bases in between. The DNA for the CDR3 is TGTGCCAGCAGCCAAGGTTTGGAGAACACTGAAGCTTTCTTT. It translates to CASSQGLENTEAFF.

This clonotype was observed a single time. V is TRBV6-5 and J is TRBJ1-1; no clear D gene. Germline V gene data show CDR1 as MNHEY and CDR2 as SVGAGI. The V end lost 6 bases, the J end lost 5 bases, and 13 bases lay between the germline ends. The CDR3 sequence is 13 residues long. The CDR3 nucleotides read TGTGCCAGCAGGGGAGGGAGGACGACTGAAGCTTTCTTT. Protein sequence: CASRGGRTTEAFF.

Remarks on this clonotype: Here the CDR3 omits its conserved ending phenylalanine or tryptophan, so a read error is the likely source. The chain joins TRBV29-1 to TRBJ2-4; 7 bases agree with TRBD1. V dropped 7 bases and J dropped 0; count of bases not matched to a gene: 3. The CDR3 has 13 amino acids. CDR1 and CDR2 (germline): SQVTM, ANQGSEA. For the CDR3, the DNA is TGCAGCGCTGGGACAGAAGCCAAAAACATTCAGTACTAC. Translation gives CSAGTEAKNIQYY.

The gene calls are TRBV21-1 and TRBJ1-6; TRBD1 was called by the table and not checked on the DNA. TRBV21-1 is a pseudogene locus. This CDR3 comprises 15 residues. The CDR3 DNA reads TGTACCAGCATTCCAAATCCCCGGGGGGATTCACCCCTCCACTTT. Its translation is CTSIPNPRGDSPLHF.

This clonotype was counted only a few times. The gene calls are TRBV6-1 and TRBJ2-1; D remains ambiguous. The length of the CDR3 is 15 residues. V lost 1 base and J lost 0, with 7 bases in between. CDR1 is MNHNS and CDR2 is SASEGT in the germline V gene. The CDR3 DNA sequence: TGTGCCAGCAGTGAAGAGGGAAGCTCCTACAATGAGCAGTTCTTC. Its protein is CASSEEGSSYNEQFF.

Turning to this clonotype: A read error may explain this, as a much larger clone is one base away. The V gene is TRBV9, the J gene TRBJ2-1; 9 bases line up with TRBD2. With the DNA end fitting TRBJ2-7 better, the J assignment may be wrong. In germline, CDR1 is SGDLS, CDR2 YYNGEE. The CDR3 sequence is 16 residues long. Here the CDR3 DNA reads TGTGCCAGCAGCGTATTCCCTCCTAGCGGGGTCAATGAGCAGTACTTC. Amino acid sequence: CASSVFPPSGVNEQYF.

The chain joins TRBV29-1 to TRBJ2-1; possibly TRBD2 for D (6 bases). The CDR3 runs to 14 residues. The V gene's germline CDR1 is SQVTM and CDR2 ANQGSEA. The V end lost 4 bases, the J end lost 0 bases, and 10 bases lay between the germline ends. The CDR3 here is CSVVGEDSYNEQFF. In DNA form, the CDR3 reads TGCAGCGTTGTGGGGGAGGACTCCTACAATGAGCAGTTCTTC.

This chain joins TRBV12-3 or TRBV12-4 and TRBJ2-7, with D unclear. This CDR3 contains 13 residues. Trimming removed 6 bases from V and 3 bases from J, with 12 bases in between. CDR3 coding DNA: TGTGCCAGCAGACCTCCGGGTGACTACGAGCAGTACTTC. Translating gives CASRPPGDYEQYF.

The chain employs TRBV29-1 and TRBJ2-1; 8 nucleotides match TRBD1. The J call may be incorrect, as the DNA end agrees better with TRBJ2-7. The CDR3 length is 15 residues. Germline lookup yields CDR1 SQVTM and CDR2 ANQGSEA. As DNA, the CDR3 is TGCAGCGTCCAGGGGGCCCCGCCCCAATACAATGAGCAGTACTTC. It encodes CSVQGAPPQYNEQYF.

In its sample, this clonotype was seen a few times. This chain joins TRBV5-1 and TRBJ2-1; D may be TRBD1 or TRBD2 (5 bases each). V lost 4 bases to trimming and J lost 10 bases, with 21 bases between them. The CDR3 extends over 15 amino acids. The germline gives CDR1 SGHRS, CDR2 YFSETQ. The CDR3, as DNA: TGCGCCAGCAGCATCGGGGCCGGGTCAGGATGGGAGCAGTTCTTC. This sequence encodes CASSIGAGSGWEQFF. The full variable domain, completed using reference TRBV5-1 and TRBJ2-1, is KAGVTQTPRYLIKTRGQQVTLSCSPISGHRSVSWYQQTPGQGLQFLFEYFSETQRNKGNFPGRFSGRQFSNSRSEMNVSTLELGDSALYLCASSIGAGSGWEQFFGPGTRLTVL.

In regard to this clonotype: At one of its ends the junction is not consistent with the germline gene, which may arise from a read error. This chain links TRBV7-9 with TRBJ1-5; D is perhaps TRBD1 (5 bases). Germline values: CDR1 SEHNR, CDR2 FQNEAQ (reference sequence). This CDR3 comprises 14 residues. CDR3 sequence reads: CVSSTRDLNQPQHF. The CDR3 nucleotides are TGTGTCAGCAGCACACGGGACCTCAATCAGCCCCAGCATTTT.

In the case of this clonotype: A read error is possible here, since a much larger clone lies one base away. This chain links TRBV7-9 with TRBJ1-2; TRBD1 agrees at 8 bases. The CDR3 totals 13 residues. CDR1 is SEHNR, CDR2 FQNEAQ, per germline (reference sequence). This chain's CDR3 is CASSSGQDYDYTF. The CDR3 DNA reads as TGTGCCAGCAGCTCGGGACAGGACTATGACTACACCTTC.

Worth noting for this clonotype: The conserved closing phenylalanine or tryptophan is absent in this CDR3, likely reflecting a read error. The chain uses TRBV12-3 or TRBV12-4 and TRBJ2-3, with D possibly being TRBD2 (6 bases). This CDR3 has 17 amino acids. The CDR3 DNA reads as TGTGCCAGCAGTCACTTCGAGCGGGCCGACCGAACAGATGCGCAGTATTCT. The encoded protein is CASSHFERADRTDAQYS.

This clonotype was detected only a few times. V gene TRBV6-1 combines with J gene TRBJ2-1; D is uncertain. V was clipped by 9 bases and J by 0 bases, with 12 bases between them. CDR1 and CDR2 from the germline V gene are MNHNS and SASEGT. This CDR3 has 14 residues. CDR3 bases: TGTGCCAGTACTGATTGGAGCTCCTACAATGAGCAGTTCTTC. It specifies CASTDWSSYNEQFF.

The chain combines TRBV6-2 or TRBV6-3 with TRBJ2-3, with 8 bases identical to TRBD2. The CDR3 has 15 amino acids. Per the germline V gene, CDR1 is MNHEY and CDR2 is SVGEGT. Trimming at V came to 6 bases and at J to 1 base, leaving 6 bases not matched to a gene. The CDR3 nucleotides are TGTGCCAGCAGCATTAGCGGGATTCGCACAGATACGCAGTATTTT. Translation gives CASSISGIRTDTQYF.

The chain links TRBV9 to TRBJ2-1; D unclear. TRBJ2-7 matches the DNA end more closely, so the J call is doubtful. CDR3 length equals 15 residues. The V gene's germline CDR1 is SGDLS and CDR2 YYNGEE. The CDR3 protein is CANTFLRSSYNEQYF. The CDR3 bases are TGTGCCAACACCTTCCTTCGCTCCTCCTACAATGAGCAGTACTTC.

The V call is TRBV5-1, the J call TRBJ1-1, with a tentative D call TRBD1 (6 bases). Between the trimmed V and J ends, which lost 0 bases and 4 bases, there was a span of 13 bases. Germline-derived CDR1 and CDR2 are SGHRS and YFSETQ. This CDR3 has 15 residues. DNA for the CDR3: TGCGCCAGCAGCTTGGGGGGGCGGGCAAGCACTGAAGCTTTCTTT. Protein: CASSLGGRASTEAFF.

CDR3: CASSWGGADYEQYF. CDR3 nucleotide sequence: TGTGCCAGCAGTTGGGGGGGAGCTGACTACGAGCAGTACTTC. This rearrangement joins TRBV27 to TRBJ2-7; TRBD2 matches at 7 bases. Germline assignment: CDR1 MNHEY and CDR2 SMNVEV (reference sequence). CDR3 length: 14 residues. The V gene end was trimmed by 4 bases and the J gene end by 3 bases; junction bases not matched to a gene: 6.